This T cell receptor (beta chain) emerged from a study of T cell clonotyping in hematopoietic cell transplantation. Whole-study context: Cytoreduction preceded collection of pretransplant recipient samples. Study outcomes and limitations: Higher Inverse Simpson Index values in graft donor and pretransplant recipient predicted broader posttransplant TCR diversity. Few recipient clonotypes overlapped donors; over 97% were de novo at given depth. After transplant, recipient diversity fell while pathologically expanded clonotypes grew through day 180.

The sample's time point: recipient sample about 28 days before transplant, after cytoreduction. V trimming: 6 bases; J trimming: 8 bases; junction bases outside the gene matches: 4. Germline-derived CDR1 and CDR2 are SGHTA and FQGNSA. The CDR3 runs 12 residues. Regarding this clone: The antigen is not known.

Sequencing was performed with immunoSEQ multiplex PCR; in TCRdb, only in-frame clones are kept and a portion is missing. Of around 40,000 clones listed, approximately 95% are singletons. This specimen was peripheral blood mononuclear cells, taken before stem cell transplant. This rearrangement joins TRBV7-2 to TRBJ1-2; 9 nucleotides match TRBD1. The clonotype originates from a man aged 35 to 55 with chronic myeloid leukemia. Some clones in this sample may be carry-over from other donors' samples. The CDR3 sequence is CASSLTGGGYTF. The CDR3 DNA is TGTGCCAGCAGTCTGACAGGGGGAGGCTACACCTTC.